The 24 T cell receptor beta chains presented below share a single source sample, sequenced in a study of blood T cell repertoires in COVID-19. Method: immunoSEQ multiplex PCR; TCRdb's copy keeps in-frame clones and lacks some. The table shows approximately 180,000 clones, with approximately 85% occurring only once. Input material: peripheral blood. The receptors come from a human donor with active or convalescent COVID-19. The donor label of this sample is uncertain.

In nucleotides, the CDR3 is TGCGCCAGCAGCTTGGGACTAGCGGGAAAAACAGATACGCAGTATTTT. It codes for CASSLGLAGKTDTQYF. This chain links TRBV5-1 with TRBJ2-3; 11 nucleotides line up with TRBD2. Germline V gene sequence: CDR1 SGHRS, CDR2 YFSETQ. The CDR3 sequence is 16 residues long. V trimming: 0 bases; J trimming: 3 bases; junction bases outside the gene matches: 3.

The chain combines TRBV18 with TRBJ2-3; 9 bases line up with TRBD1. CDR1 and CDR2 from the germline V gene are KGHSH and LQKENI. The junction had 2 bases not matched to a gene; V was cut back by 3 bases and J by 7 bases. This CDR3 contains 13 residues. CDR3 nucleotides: TGTGCCAGCTCACCGGACAGGGGAAATACGCAGTATTTT. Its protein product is CASSPDRGNTQYF. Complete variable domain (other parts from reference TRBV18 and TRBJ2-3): NAGVMQNPRHLVRRRGQEARLRCSPMKGHSHVYWYRQLPEEGLKFMVYLQKENIIDESGMPKERFSAEFPKEGPSILRIQQVVRGDSAAYFCASSPDRGNTQYFGPGTRLTVL.

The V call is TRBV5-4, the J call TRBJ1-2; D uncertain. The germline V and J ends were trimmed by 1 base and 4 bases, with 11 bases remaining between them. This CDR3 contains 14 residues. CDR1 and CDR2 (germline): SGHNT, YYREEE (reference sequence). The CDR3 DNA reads TGTGCCAGCAGCTTGCTGCCAGGCCCCTATGGCTACACCTTC. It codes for CASSLLPGPYGYTF.

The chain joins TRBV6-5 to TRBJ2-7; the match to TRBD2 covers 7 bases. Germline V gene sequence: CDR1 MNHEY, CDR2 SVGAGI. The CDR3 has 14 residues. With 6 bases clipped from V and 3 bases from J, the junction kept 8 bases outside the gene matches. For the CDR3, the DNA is TGTGCCAGCAGGGAGCGGGGTGGGGACTACGAGCAGTACTTC. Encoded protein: CASRERGGDYEQYF.

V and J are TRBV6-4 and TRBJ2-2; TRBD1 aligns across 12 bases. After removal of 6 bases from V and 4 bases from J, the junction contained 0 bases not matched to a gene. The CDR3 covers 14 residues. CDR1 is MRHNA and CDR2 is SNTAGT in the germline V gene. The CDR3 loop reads CASRGQGATGELFF. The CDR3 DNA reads TGTGCCAGCAGGGGACAGGGGGCCACCGGGGAGCTGTTTTTT.

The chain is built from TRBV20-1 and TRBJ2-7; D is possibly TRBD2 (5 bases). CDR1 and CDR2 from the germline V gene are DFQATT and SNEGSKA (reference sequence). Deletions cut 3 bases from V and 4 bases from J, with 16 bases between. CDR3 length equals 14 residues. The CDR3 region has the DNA TGCAGTGCTAGTCCCCGGGAATATCCTTACGAGCAGTACTTC. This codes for CSASPREYPYEQYF.

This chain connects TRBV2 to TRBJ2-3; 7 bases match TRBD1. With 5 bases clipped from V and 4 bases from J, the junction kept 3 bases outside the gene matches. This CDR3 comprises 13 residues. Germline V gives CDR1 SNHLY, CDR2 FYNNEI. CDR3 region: CASSYQGADTQYF. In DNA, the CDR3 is TGTGCCAGCAGTTACCAGGGGGCAGATACGCAGTATTTT.

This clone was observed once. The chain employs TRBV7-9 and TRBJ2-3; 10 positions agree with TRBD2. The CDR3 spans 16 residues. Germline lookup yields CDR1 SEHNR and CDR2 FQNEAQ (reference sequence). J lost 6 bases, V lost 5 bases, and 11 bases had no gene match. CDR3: CASSLLAGGPQDTQYF. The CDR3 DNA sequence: TGTGCCAGCAGCCTTTTAGCGGGGGGCCCTCAGGATACGCAGTATTTT.

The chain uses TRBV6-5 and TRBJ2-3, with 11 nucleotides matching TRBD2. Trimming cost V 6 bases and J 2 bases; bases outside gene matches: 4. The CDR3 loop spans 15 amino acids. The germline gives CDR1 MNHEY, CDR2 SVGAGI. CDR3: CASSQLAGDTDTQYF. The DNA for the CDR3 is TGTGCCAGCAGCCAACTAGCGGGGGACACAGATACGCAGTATTTT.

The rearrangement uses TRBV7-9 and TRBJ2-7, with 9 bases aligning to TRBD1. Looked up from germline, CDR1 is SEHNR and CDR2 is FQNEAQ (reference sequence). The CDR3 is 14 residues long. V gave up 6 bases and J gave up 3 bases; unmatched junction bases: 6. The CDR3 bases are TGTGCCAGCAGTTTCGGACAGGGGCACTACGAGCAGTACTTC. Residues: CASSFGQGHYEQYF.

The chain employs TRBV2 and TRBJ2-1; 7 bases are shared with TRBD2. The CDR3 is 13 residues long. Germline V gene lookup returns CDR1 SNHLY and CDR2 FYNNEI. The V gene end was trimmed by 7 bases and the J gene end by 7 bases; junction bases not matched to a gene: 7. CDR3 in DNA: TGTGCCAGCACGGCGGGAGATCGTAATGAGCAGTTCTTC. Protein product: CASTAGDRNEQFF.

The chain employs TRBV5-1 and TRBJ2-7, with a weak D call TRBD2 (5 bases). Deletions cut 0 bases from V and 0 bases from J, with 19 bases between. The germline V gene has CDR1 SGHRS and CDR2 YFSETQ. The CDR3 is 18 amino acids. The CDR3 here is CASSLVPRDFEGSYEQYF. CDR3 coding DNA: TGCGCCAGCAGCTTGGTGCCCCGTGACTTCGAGGGCTCCTACGAGCAGTACTTC.

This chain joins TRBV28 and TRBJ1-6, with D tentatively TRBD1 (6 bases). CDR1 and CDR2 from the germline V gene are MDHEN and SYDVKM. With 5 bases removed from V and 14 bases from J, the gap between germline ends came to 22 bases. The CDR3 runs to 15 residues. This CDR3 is CASSPPTGGAEALHF. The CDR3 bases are TGTGCCAGCAGTCCCCCGACAGGTGGGGCGGAGGCCCTCCACTTT. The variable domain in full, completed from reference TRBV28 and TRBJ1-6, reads DVKVTQSSRYLVKRTGEKVFLECVQDMDHENMFWYRQDPGLGLRLIYFSYDVKMKEKGDIPEGYSVSREKKERFSLILESASTNQTSMYLCASSPPTGGAEALHFGNGTRLTVT.

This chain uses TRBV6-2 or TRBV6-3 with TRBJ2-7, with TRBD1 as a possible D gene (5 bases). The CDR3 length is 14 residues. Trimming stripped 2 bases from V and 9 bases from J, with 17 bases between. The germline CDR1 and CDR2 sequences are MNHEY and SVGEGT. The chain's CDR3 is CASSYQSGKVRQYF. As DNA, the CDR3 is TGTGCCAGCAGTTACCAGTCAGGGAAGGTACGGCAGTACTTC.

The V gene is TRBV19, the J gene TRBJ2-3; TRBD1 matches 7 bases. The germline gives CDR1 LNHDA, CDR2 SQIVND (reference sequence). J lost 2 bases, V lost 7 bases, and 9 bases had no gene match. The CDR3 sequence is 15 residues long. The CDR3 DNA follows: TGTGCCAGTACCCGGACAGGTTCCTACACAGATACGCAGTATTTT. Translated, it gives CASTRTGSYTDTQYF.

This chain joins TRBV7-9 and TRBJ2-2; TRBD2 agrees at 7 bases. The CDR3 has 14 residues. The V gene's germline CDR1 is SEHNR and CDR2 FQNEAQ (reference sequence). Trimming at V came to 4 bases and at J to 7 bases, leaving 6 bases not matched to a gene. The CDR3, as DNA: TGTGCCAGCAGCTACCCTCGGACTAGCGGGGAGCTGTTTTTT. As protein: CASSYPRTSGELFF.

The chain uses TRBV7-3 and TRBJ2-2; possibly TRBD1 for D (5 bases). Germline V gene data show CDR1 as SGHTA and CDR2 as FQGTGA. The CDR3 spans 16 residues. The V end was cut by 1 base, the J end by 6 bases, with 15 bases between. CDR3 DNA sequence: TGTGCCAGCAGCTTAAGGGCAGGGTTAGGTCCCGGGGAGCTGTTTTTT. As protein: CASSLRAGLGPGELFF.

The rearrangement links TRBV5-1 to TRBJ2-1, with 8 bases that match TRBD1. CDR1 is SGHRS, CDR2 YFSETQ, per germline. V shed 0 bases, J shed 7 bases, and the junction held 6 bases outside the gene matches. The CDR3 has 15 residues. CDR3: CASSLAGTGWNEQFF. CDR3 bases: TGCGCCAGCAGCTTGGCCGGGACAGGTTGGAATGAGCAGTTCTTC.

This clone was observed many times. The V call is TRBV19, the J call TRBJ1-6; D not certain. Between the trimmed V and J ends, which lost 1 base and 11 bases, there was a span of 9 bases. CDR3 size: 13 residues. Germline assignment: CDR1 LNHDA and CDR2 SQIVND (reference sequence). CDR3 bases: TGTGCCAGTAGTATAGGAGCGGTAACACCCCTCCACTTT. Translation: CASSIGAVTPLHF. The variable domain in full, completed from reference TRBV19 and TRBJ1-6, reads DGGITQSPKYLFRKEGQNVTLSCEQNLNHDAMYWYRQDPGQGLRLIYYSQIVNDFQKGDIAEGYSVSREKKESFPLTVTSAQKNPTAFYLCASSIGAVTPLHFGNGTRLTVT.

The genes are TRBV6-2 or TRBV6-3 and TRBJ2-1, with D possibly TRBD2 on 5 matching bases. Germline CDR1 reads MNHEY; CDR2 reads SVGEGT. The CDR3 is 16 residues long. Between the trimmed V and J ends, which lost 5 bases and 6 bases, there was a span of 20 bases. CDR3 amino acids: CASSARTPAFSNEQFF. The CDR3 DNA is TGTGCCAGCAGTGCCAGGACTCCCGCATTTTCCAATGAGCAGTTCTTC.

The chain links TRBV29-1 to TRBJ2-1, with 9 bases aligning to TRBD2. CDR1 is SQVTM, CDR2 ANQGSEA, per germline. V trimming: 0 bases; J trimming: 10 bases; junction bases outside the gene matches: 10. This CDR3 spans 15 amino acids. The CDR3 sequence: CSVEDPWGTSKEQFF. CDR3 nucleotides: TGCAGCGTTGAAGATCCATGGGGGACTAGCAAGGAGCAGTTCTTC.

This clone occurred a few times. CDR3 loop: CASSPGVGDLVEETQYF. As DNA, the CDR3 is TGTGCCAGCAGTCCGGGGGTAGGGGACTTGGTTGAGGAGACCCAGTACTTC. V usage is TRBV6-6 and J usage is TRBJ2-5, with D possibly being TRBD2 (6 bases). Germline-derived CDR1 and CDR2 are MNHNY and SVGAGI (reference sequence). V was trimmed by 5 bases and J by 5 bases, leaving 24 bases between them. CDR3 length equals 17 residues.

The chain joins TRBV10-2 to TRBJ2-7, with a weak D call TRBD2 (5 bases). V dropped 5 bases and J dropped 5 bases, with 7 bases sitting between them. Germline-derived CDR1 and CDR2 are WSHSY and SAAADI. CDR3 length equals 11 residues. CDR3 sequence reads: CASSRGNEQYF. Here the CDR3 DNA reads TGCGCCAGCAGTCGGGGTAACGAGCAGTACTTC.

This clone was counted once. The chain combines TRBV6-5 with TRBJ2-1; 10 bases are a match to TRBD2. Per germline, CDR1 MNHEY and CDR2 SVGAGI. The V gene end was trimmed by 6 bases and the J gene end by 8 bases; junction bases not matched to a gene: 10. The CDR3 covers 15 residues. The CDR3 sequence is CASRQSGGAFDEQFF. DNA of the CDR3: TGTGCCAGCAGGCAAAGCGGGGGGGCCTTTGATGAGCAGTTCTTC.